One TCR beta chain is described in this entry. Its antigen is not known. This sample was taken from a study of OX40 agonist ivuxolimab in advanced cancers. Profiling relied on immunoSEQ multiplex PCR, and the TCRdb table lists in-frame clones only, not all of them. The sample includes 20,000 to 25,000 clones, about nine tenths of them seen just once. CDR1 SQVTM and CDR2 ANQGSEA come from the germline V gene. This CDR3 has 12 residues. V shed 6 bases and J shed 0 bases, with 3 bases lying between them. Regarding the study as a whole: Antigen specificity of clonally expanded peripheral T cells was not established. The average count of expanded clones was higher among CD8+ T cells than among CD4+.

This rearrangement joins TRBV29-1 to TRBJ2-6; D not certain. The source of this sequence is an adult with an advanced solid tumor such as melanoma, head and neck, liver or kidney cancer. Sequenced material: CD4+ or CD8+ T cells sorted from blood, taken in a trial of the OX40 agonist ivuxolimab. The CDR3 DNA is TGCAGCGTGGTCTCTGGGGCCAACGTCCTGACTTTC. Its protein product is CSVVSGANVLTF. Combining the CDR3 with reference TRBV29-1 and TRBJ2-6 gives the whole variable domain SAVISQKPSRDICQRGTSLTIQCQVDSQVTMMFWYRQQPGQSLTLIATANQGSEATYESGFVIDKFPISRPNLTFSTLTVSNMSPEDSSIYLCSVVSGANVLTFGAGSRLTVL.